This T cell receptor beta chain was sequenced in a study of cytomegalovirus exposure and HLA in healthy donors. There are a few counts of this clone. Its target is unknown. The germline V gene has CDR1 MDHEN and CDR2 SYDVKM. The CDR3 extends over 15 amino acids. Trimming left V 2 bases short and J 7 bases short, with 17 bases between. Assay: immunoSEQ multiplex PCR; the TCRdb copy retains only in-frame clones and omits some. The sample records fewer than 300,000 clones, around 89% being singletons. General study results and limits: Many donors carried some public TCRs, although rarity characterized most TCR sequences.

The source is a woman aged 18-29 years in good health and CMV-seronegative. Sequencing was carried out using PBMCs. V usage is TRBV28 and J usage is TRBJ1-2, with D tentatively TRBD1 (6 bases). The CDR3 loop is CASSLPPAGVGGYTF. The CDR3 DNA follows: TGTGCCAGCAGTTTACCCCCGGCAGGGGTGGGTGGCTACACCTTC.